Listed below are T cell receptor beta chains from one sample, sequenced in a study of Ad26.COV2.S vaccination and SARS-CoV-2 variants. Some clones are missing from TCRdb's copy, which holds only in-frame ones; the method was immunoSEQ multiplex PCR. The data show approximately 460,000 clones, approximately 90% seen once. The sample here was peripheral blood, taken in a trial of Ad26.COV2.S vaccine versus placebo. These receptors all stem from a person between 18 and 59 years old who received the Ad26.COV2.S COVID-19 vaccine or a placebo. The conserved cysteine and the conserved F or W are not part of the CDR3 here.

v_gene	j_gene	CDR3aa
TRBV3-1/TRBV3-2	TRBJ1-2	ASSQGGRADGYT
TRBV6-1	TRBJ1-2	ASSETGSYGYT
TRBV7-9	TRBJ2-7	ASSLGGSTSYEQY
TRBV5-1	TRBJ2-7	ASRAGGFYEQY
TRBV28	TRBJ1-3	ASSLYRTGGTSGNTIY
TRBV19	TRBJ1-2	ASIGILGEAYGYT
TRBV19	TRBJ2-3	ASSILTGTSTDTQY
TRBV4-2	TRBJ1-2	ASSPSLPTYGYT
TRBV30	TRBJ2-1	AWSLAGVPYNEQF
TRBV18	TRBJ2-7	ASSLTPGQGFYEQY
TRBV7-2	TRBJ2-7	ASSVIISYEQY
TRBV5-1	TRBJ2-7	ASRGGQSYEQY
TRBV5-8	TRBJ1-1	ASSRDRGNTEAF
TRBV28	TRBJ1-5	ASSPPNQPQH
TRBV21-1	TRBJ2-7	ASRGMGGLSYEQY
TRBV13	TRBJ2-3	ASSPHGSAGGDTQY
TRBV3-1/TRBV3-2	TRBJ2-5	ASSQLAGGGVKETQY
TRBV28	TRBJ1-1	ARDRGYVNTEAF
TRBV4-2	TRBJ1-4	ASSQDERARGKLF
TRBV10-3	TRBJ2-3	ATSGFERGTDTQY
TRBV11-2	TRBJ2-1	ASSLVTSGMNNEQF
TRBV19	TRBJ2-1	ASSIRGISSYNEQF
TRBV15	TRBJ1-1	ATSREFWGTEAF
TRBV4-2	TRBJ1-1	ASSQGRGGYAEAF
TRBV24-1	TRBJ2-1	ATSDPTRLAPNEQF
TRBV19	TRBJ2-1	ASSPGLAGLNEQF
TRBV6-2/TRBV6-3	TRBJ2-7	ASSYEAYPRGKEQY
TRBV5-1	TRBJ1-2	ATSNTQGGNGYT
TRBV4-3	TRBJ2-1	ASSQETGSEQF
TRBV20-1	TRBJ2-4	SARDRTLQY
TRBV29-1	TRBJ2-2	SVELGHLNTGELF
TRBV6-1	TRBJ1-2	ASSDRDRRGGYT
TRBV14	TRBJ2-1	ASSPRTSGSILGSYNEQF
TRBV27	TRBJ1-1	ASAAPRANTEAF
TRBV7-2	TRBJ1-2	ASSLEGVNYGYT
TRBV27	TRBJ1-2	ASSPGQYYGYT
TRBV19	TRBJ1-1	ASSMVGPAGNTEAF
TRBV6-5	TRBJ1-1	ASSSGTEAF